In this sample, the clone carrying this T cell receptor beta chain turned up once. Antigen: not known. The data derive from a study of cytomegalovirus exposure and HLA in healthy donors. Findings of the study overall: 16,951 TCR beta sequences were associated with HLA alleles at 0.05 false discovery rate in a later analysis. Roughly uniform depth of sequencing across donors was assumed in presence/absence analyses. In an earlier analysis, about 87% or about 30%: the productive usage of most TCR beta V segments. Altogether, some 170 TCR beta chains were recorded as cytomegalovirus-associated.

This CDR3 spans 14 amino acids. From germline, CDR1 is SEHNR and CDR2 FQNEAQ (reference sequence). Trimming took 6 bases from V and 5 from J, leaving 11 bases between them. The PCR contained 60 Vbeta and 13 Jbeta primers. The method was immunoSEQ multiplex PCR; TCRdb's version includes in-frame clones alone and lacks a portion of them. The sample holds about 160,000 clones; about 80% are singletons and the top ten take about 2.1%. The chain links TRBV7-9 to TRBJ1-6; possible D gene TRBD1, 6 bases. This clonotype was obtained from a female donor in good health and CMV-seronegative. The source material was PBMCs. The CDR3 is CASRGDTDNSPLHF. The CDR3 bases are TGTGCCAGCAGGGGGGACACCGATAATTCACCCCTCCACTTT.